This TCR beta chain came from a study of cytomegalovirus exposure and HLA in healthy donors. On the study more broadly: Most genotyped donors, around 78% of 300 to 400, had Caucasian-associated genetic ancestry. Findings of the study overall: Most TCR beta V segments were productive about 87% or about 30% of the time in an earlier analysis. It was reported in a later analysis that an Asian-associated ancestry cluster showed fewer N-insertions than the 666-donor mean. It was fewer than 200 TCR beta chains that were listed as cytomegalovirus-associated.

60 Vbeta and 13 Jbeta primers were used in PCR. Produced via immunoSEQ multiplex PCR; TCRdb's table is partial and in-frame only. The sample records approximately 150,000 clones, 75% being singletons. Concerning this clone itself: Its target is not known.

CDR3 size: 12 residues. Trimming cost V 6 bases and J 9 bases; bases outside gene matches: 5. The germline V gene encodes CDR1 SGHNT and CDR2 YYREEE (reference sequence). Material: PBMCs. This chain joins TRBV5-4 and TRBJ2-1, with 8 positions matching TRBD2. This clonotype originated in a man in his forties in good health and CMV-seronegative. This CDR3 is CASTTSEGEQFF. CDR3 in DNA: TGTGCCAGCACGACTAGCGAGGGTGAGCAGTTCTTC. The full variable domain, completed using reference TRBV5-4 and TRBJ2-1, is ETGVTQSPTHLIKTRGQQVTLRCSSQSGHNTVSWYQQALGQGPQFIFQYYREEENGRGNFPPRFSGLQFPNYSSELNVNALELDDSALYLCASTTSEGEQFFGPGTRLTVL.